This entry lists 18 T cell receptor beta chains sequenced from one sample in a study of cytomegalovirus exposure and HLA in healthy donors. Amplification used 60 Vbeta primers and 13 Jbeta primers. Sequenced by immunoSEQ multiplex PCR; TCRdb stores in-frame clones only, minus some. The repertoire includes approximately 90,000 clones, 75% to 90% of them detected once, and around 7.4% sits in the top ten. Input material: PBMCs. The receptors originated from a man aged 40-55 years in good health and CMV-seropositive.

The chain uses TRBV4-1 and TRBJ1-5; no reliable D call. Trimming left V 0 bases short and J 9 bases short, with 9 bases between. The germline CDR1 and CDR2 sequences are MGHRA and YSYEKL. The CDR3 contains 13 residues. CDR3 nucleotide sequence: TGCGCCAGCAGCCAAGAGAGGTGGATGCCCCAGCATTTT. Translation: CASSQERWMPQHF.

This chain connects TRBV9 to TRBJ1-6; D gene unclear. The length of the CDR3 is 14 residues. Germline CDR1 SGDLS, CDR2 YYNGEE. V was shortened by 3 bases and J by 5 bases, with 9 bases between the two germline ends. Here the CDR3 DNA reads TGTGCCAGCAGCGCCCGTCGAGATAATTCACCCCTCCACTTT. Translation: CASSARRDNSPLHF.

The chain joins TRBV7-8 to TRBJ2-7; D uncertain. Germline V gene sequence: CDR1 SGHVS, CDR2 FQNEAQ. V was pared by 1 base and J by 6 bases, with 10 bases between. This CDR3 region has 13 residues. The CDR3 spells CASSLVVSGEQYF. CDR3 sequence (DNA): TGTGCCAGCAGCTTAGTCGTCTCGGGCGAGCAGTACTTC.

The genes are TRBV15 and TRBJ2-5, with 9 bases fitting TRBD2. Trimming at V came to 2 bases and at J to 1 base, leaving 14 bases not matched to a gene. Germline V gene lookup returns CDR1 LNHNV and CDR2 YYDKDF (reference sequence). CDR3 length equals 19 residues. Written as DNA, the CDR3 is TGTGCCACCAGCAGAATCTATGGGACTAGCCGACCACGCCAAGAGACCCAGTACTTC. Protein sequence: CATSRIYGTSRPRQETQYF. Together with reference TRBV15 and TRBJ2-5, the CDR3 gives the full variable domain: DAMVIQNPRYQVTQFGKPVTLSCSQTLNHNVMYWYQQKSSQAPKLLFHYYDKDFNNEADTPDNFQSRRPNTSFCFLDIRSPGLGDTAMYLCATSRIYGTSRPRQETQYFGPGTRLLVL.

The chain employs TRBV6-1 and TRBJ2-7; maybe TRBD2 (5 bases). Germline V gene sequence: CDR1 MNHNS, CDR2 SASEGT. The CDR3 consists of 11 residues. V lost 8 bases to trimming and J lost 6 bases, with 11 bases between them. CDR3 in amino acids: CASEGVGEQYF. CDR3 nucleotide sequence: TGTGCCAGCGAGGGAGTGGGCGAGCAGTACTTC.

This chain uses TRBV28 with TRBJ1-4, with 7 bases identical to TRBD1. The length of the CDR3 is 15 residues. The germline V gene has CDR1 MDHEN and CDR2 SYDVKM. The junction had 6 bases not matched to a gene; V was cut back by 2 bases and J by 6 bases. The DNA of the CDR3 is TGTGCCAGCAGTTTAGGAGGGGGCGCCGATGAAAAACTGTTTTTT. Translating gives CASSLGGGADEKLFF.

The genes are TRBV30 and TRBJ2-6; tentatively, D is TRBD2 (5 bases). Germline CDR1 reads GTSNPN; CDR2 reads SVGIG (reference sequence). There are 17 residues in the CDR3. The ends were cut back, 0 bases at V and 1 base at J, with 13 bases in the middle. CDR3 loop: CAWSVVGGLSGANVLTF. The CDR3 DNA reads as TGTGCCTGGAGTGTAGTCGGCGGGCTTTCTGGGGCCAACGTCCTGACTTTC.

CDR3 bases: TGTGCCACCAGCTCCGGGACACCAAGCCACGAGCAGTACTTC. Its translation is CATSSGTPSHEQYF. The chain couples TRBV15 to TRBJ2-7; D is possibly TRBD1 (6 bases). Germline V gene data show CDR1 as LNHNV and CDR2 as YYDKDF (reference sequence). The V end lost 5 bases, the J end lost 5 bases, and 16 bases lay between the germline ends. The CDR3 spans 14 residues.

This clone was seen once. The CDR3 nucleotides read TGTGCTAGTGGTTTGGTACCGAAGGGACAACGGGATCAGCCCCAGCATTTT. Protein product: CASGLVPKGQRDQPQHF. V is TRBV12-5 and J is TRBJ1-5, with TRBD1 as a possible D gene (6 bases). This CDR3 region has 17 residues. CDR1 and CDR2 from the germline V gene are LGHNT and FRNRAP. Deletions cut 0 bases from V and 5 bases from J, with 17 bases between.

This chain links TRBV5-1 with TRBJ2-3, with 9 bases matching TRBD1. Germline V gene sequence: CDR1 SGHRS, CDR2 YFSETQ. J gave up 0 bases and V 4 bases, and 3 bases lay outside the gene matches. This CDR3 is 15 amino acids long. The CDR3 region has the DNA TGCGCCAGCAGCGGGACAGGGACTAGCACAGATACGCAGTATTTT. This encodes CASSGTGTSTDTQYF.

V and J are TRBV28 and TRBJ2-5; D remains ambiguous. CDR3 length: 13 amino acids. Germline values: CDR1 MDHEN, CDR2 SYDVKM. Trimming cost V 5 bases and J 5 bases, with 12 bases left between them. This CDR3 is CASSPPGRETQYF. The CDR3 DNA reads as TGTGCCAGCAGTCCCCCCGGTCGGGAGACCCAGTACTTC.

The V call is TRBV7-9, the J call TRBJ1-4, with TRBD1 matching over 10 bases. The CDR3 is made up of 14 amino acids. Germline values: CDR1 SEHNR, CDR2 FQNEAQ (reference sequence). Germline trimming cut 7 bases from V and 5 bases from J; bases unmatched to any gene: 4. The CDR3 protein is CASNPGQGNEKLFF. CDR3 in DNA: TGTGCCAGCAACCCGGGACAGGGGAATGAAAAACTGTTTTTT.

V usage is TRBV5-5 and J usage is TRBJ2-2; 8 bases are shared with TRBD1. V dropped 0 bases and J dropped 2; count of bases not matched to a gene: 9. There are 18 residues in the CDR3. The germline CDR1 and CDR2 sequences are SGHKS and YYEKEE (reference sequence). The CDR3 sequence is CASSLVVQGALNTGELFF. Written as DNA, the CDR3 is TGTGCCAGCAGCTTGGTCGTCCAGGGGGCTCTCAACACCGGGGAGCTGTTTTTT.

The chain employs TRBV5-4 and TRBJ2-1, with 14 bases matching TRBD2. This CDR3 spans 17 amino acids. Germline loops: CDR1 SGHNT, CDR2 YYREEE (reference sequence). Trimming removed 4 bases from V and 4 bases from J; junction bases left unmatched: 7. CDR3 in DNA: TGTGCCAGCAGCCTGGGACTAGCGGGGGCCGATTACAATGAGCAGTTCTTC. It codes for CASSLGLAGADYNEQFF.

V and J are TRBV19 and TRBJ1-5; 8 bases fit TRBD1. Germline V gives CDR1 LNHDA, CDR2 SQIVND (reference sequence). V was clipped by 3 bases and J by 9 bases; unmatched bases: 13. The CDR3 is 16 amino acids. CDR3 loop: CASSIPGTGVGWPQHF. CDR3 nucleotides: TGTGCCAGTAGTATCCCCGGGACAGGCGTCGGTTGGCCCCAGCATTTT.

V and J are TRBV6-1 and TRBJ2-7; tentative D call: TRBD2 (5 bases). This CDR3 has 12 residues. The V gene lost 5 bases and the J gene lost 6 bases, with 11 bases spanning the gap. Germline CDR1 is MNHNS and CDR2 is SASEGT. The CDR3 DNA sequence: TGTGCCAGCAGTTCCCCTAGCCCCGAGCAGTACTTC. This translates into CASSSPSPEQYF.

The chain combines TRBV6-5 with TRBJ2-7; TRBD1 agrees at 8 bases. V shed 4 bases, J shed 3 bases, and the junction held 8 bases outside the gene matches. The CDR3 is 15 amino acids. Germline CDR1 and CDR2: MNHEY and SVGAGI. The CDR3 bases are TGTGCCAGCAGTTTACGTTGGGACAGGAGCTACGAGCAGTACTTC. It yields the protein CASSLRWDRSYEQYF.

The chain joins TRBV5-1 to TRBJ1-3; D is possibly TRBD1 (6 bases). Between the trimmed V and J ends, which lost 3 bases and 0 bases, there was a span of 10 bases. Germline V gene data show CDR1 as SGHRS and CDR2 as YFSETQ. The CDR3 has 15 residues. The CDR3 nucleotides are TGCGCCAGCAGCTCTGGACAGACCTCTGGAAACACCATATATTTT. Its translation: CASSSGQTSGNTIYF. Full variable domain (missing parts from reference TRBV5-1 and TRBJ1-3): KAGVTQTPRYLIKTRGQQVTLSCSPISGHRSVSWYQQTPGQGLQFLFEYFSETQRNKGNFPGRFSGRQFSNSRSEMNVSTLELGDSALYLCASSSGQTSGNTIYFGEGSWLTVV.